This entry describes one TCR beta chain. This table comes from immunoSEQ multiplex PCR, and its TCRdb copy is limited to in-frame clones, with some not included. Among more than 300,000 clones listed, around 87% were seen once. J lost 5 bases, V lost 3 bases, and 5 bases had no gene match. CDR1 is SGHRS, CDR2 YFSETQ, per germline. The CDR3 sequence is 15 residues long. The sample originates from a study of blood T cell repertoires in COVID-19. The wider study: Acute and convalescent COVID-19 specimens originated in the United States, Italy and Spain.

Ages ranged from about 18 to 89 years, with residence in fewer than 25 US areas. The chain combines TRBV5-1 with TRBJ2-2, with 9 positions matching TRBD1. The sequence was collected from a man aged 35-49 years in a cohort exposed to, infected with or recovered from COVID-19 (not recorded which). Sequencing was performed on PBMCs or T cells enriched from blood (not recorded which). The DNA for the CDR3 is TGCGCCAGCAGCTGGGGACAGGGTGGAACCGGGGAGCTGTTTTTT. It yields the protein CASSWGQGGTGELFF. The full variable domain, in which reference TRBV5-1 and TRBJ2-2 provide the parts outside the CDR3, is KAGVTQTPRYLIKTRGQQVTLSCSPISGHRSVSWYQQTPGQGLQFLFEYFSETQRNKGNFPGRFSGRQFSNSRSEMNVSTLELGDSALYLCASSWGQGGTGELFFGEGSRLTVL.